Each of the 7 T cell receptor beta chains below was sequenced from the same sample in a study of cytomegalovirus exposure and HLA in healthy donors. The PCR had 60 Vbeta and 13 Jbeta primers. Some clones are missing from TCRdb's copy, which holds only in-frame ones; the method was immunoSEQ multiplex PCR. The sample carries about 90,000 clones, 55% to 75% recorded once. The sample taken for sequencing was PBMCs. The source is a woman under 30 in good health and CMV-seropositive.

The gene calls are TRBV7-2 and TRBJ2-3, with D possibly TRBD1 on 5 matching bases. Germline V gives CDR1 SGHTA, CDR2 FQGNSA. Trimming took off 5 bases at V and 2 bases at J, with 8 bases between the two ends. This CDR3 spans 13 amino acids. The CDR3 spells CASSRGNTDTQYF. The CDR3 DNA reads TGTGCCAGCAGCAGGGGCAACACAGATACGCAGTATTTT.

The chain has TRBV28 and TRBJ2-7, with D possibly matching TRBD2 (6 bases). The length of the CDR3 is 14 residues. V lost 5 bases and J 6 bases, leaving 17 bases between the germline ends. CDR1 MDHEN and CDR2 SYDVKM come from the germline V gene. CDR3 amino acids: CASSPSGLKSEQYF. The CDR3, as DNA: TGTGCCAGCAGTCCTTCGGGACTTAAGAGCGAGCAGTACTTC.

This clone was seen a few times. Written as DNA, the CDR3 is TGTGCCAGCAGCCAAGATACACAGGGTGAAGCTTTCTTT. It codes for CASSQDTQGEAFF. V usage is TRBV4-2 and J usage is TRBJ1-1; D possibly corresponds to TRBD1 (6 bases). Germline CDR1 is LGHNA and CDR2 is YNFKEQ. The CDR3 is 13 amino acids. Trimming removed 0 bases from V and 7 bases from J, with 9 bases in between.

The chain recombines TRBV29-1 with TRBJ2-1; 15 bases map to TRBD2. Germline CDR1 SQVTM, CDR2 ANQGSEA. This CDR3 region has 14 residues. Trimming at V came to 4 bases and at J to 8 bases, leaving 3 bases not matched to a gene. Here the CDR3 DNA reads TGCAGCGTTGTAGGACTAGCGGGGGGGCATGAGCAGTTCTTC. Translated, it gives CSVVGLAGGHEQFF.

DNA of the CDR3: TGTGCCAGCAGCTTAATTGGACTAGCGGATTACAATGAGCAGTTCTTC. It is translated as CASSLIGLADYNEQFF. The V and J genes are TRBV7-9 and TRBJ2-1; TRBD2 agrees at 10 bases. Germline values: CDR1 SEHNR, CDR2 FQNEAQ (reference sequence). The CDR3 totals 16 residues. Unmatched junction bases numbered 5, after V lost 2 bases and J lost 4 bases.

The DNA for the CDR3 is TGTGCCAGCAGTTTCACTAGCGGGAGAGCCAAAAACATTCAGTACTTC. Protein product: CASSFTSGRAKNIQYF. The chain combines TRBV28 with TRBJ2-4, with TRBD2 matching over 11 bases. CDR3 size: 16 residues. The junction had 1 base not matched to a gene; V was cut back by 3 bases and J by 0 bases. From germline, CDR1 is MDHEN and CDR2 SYDVKM.

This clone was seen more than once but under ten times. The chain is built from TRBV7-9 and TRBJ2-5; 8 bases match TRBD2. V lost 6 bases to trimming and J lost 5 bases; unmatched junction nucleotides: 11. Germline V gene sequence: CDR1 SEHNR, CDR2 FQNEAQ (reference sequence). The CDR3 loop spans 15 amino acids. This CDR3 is CASSPRGAGEETQYF. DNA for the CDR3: TGTGCCAGCAGTCCTAGGGGAGCGGGAGAGGAGACCCAGTACTTC.